Listed below are T cell receptor beta chains from one sample, sequenced in a study of blood T cell repertoires in COVID-19. TCRdb's copy holds only in-frame clones and misses some; the assay was immunoSEQ multiplex PCR. This table holds about 180,000 clones, 80% to 90% found once. The sample taken for sequencing was peripheral blood. The receptor source for this set is a woman aged 50 to 60 with acute or convalescent COVID-19. Both conserved end residues are part of each CDR3. Each record gives: V gene, clone size, J gene, D gene, CDR3 DNA, CDR3 protein. The D gene is left open where the match is weak. The size field is filled for only some rows; it gives once, few, many or a size class.

TRBV14	NA	TRBJ1-2	NA	TGTGCCAGCAGCCAAGACGTTAACTATGGCTACACCTTC	CASSQDVNYGYTF
TRBV4-1	NA	TRBJ1-5	TRBD1	TGCGCCAGCAGAAGACAGGGGACAGGGCAGCCCCAGCATTTT	CASRRQGTGQPQHF
TRBV10-3	NA	TRBJ1-1	TRBD1	TGTGCCATCAGTGTCACAGGGGGATCCACTGAAGCTTTCTTT	CAISVTGGSTEAFF
TRBV4-1	once	TRBJ2-1	TRBD2	TGCGCCAGCAGCCAAGGGTTAGCGGGAATTTACAATGAGCAGTTCTTC	CASSQGLAGIYNEQFF
TRBV10-3	NA	TRBJ2-1	NA	TGTGCCATCAGTGAGTCTTTTTTTTTCCAAAACAAGAAAAGCTCCTACAATGAGCAGTTCTTC	CAISESFFFQNKKSSYNEQFF
TRBV28	NA	TRBJ2-7	TRBD1	TGTGCCAGCAGTTTGGGACAGAACTACGAGCAGTACTTC	CASSLGQNYEQYF
TRBV29-1	NA	TRBJ1-6	TRBD1	TGCAGCGTTGAGAGGGATTGGCAGGGGGTTGGTTCACCCCTCCACTTT	CSVERDWQGVGSPLHF
TRBV6-5	NA	TRBJ1-2	TRBD1	TGTGCCAGCACCCAGGGGGGTGGGGACTATGGCTACACCTTC	CASTQGGGDYGYTF
TRBV18	once	TRBJ1-5	NA	TGTGCCAGCTCACCCCAGGACAGCAACAATCAGCCCCAGCATTTT	CASSPQDSNNQPQHF
TRBV9	NA	TRBJ1-2	NA	TGTGCCAGCAGCGTAGCAGGGGCCTATGGCTACACCTTC	CASSVAGAYGYTF
TRBV18	NA	TRBJ2-1	TRBD2	TGTGCCAGCTCCTTCGGGACTAGCATCTACAATGAGCAGTTCTTC	CASSFGTSIYNEQFF
TRBV7-2	NA	TRBJ2-7	NA	TGTGCCAGCAGCTTCGACAGTTCCTACGAGCAGTACTTC	CASSFDSSYEQYF
TRBV19	NA	TRBJ2-3	NA	TGTGCCAGTAGTACGATCCGGACTAGCACAGATACGCAGTATTTT	CASSTIRTSTDTQYF
TRBV11-2	once	TRBJ1-1	NA	TGTGCCAGCAGCTCGAACGCGGGGGGGGGAACTGAAGCTTTCTTT	CASSSNAGGGTEAFF
TRBV29-1	NA	TRBJ1-1	NA	TGCAGCGTGAGTGGGGGGGTGGTGAGGGACACTGAAGCTTTCTTT	CSVSGGVVRDTEAFF
TRBV4-3	few	TRBJ1-1	TRBD1	TGCGCCAGCAGCCAAGATACGACAGGGGTGGCTTTCTTT	CASSQDTTGVAFF
TRBV3-1/TRBV3-2	NA	TRBJ2-5	TRBD2	TGTGCCAGCAGCCAAGATGTGGCTAGCGGACAAGAGACCCAGTACTTC	CASSQDVASGQETQYF
TRBV24-1	once	TRBJ2-3	TRBD2	TGTGCCACCAGTGATGGACTAGCGGAGGATACGCAGTATTTT	CATSDGLAEDTQYF
TRBV7-2	NA	TRBJ2-7	TRBD2	TGTGCCAGCACCCGACTAGCGGGCCCTTACGAGCAGTACTTC	CASTRLAGPYEQYF
TRBV7-2	NA	TRBJ1-2	TRBD1	TGTGCCAGCAGCTTAAGCGGGACAGGGCTGGGAGGCTACACCTTC	CASSLSGTGLGGYTF
TRBV9	NA	TRBJ2-5	TRBD2	TGTGCCAGCAGCGTATCCGGGACTAGGGAAGAGACCCAGTACTTC	CASSVSGTREETQYF
TRBV25-1	NA	TRBJ1-2	NA	TGTGCCAGCTCGGTGGGGCTGAACTATGGCTACACCTTC	CASSVGLNYGYTF
TRBV14	NA	TRBJ1-3	NA	TGTGCCAGCAGCCCCCCGGGTCGAGCAGGAAACACCATATATTTT	CASSPPGRAGNTIYF
TRBV5-1	NA	TRBJ2-5	NA	TGCGCCAGCAGCTTGGGCAGCACTACCTTTCAAGAGACCCAGTACTTC	CASSLGSTTFQETQYF
TRBV5-1	NA	TRBJ1-3	TRBD1	TGCGCCAGCAGCTTGGCCCCCGGACAGGGAAGGGACACCATATATTTT	CASSLAPGQGRDTIYF
TRBV18	NA	TRBJ2-1	TRBD2	TGTGCCAGCTCACCACTATCGGGACTAGCTGAAGGTAGCTACAATGAGCAGTTCTTC	CASSPLSGLAEGSYNEQFF
TRBV24-1	NA	TRBJ2-2	NA	TGTGCCACCAGTGATCGACTGAACACCGGGGAGCTGTTTTTT	CATSDRLNTGELFF
TRBV11-1	once	TRBJ2-3	NA	TGTGCCAGCAGCTTGACTTTTGCGGTGAGCACAGATACGCAGTATTTT	CASSLTFAVSTDTQYF
TRBV24-1	few	TRBJ2-2	TRBD1	TGTGCCACCAGTGCCGCTGCCGGGACAGGGGTCACCGGGGAGCTGTTTTTT	CATSAAAGTGVTGELFF
TRBV2	once	TRBJ2-1	NA	TGTGCCAGCAGTGAATTAACCAGCGGCGGGGATGAGCAGTTCTTC	CASSELTSGGDEQFF
TRBV7-8	NA	TRBJ1-5	NA	TGTGCCAGCAGCCCCGGAGAGAGCAATCAGCCCCAGCATTTT	CASSPGESNQPQHF
TRBV30	few	TRBJ1-6	NA	TGTGCCTGGAGGTCCACAGGGATGCCACCCCTCCACTTT	CAWRSTGMPPLHF
TRBV29-1	NA	TRBJ1-2	NA	TGCAGCGTCCTGGACAAAGGCTACACCTTC	CSVLDKGYTF
TRBV6-5	NA	TRBJ1-2	TRBD1	TGTGCCAGCAGCCCGGGGACAGGGAAAAGTGGCTACACCTTC	CASSPGTGKSGYTF
TRBV4-3	NA	TRBJ1-2	NA	TGCGCCAGCAGCCAAGATACAGGTGGCTATGGCTACACCTTC	CASSQDTGGYGYTF
TRBV5-1	NA	TRBJ1-1	TRBD1	TGCGCCAGCAGCCGGGAGGGGGCTCTGCCGAACACTGAAGCTTTCTTT	CASSREGALPNTEAFF
TRBV7-9	NA	TRBJ2-7	TRBD1	TGTGCCAGCAGCTCATCCCTTGGACAGGGGAACTACGAGCAGTACTTC	CASSSSLGQGNYEQYF
TRBV10-3	NA	TRBJ1-4	NA	TGTGCCATCAGTTCAGGGGATTGGGGAAAACTGTTTTTT	CAISSGDWGKLFF
TRBV30	NA	TRBJ2-1	TRBD2	TGTGCCTGGACTAAAAAGGGACTAGCGAACAATGAGCAGTTCTTC	CAWTKKGLANNEQFF
TRBV15	NA	TRBJ1-1	NA	TGTGCCACCAGCAGAGTCTTCTCGGGGGCTGAAGCTTTCTTT	CATSRVFSGAEAFF
TRBV19	NA	TRBJ2-3	TRBD2	TGTGCCAGTAGTACCTTACTAGCGGGGGCCTCAGATACGCAGTATTTT	CASSTLLAGASDTQYF
TRBV6-2/TRBV6-3	NA	TRBJ2-1	NA	TGTGCCAGCAGTAACCGGGTCTCCCCGTACAATGAGCAGTTCTTC	CASSNRVSPYNEQFF
TRBV5-1	NA	TRBJ2-3	TRBD1	TGCGCCAGCACCTCCTCAGGGGGTCAACTGATCACTAGCACAGATACGCAGTATTTT	CASTSSGGQLITSTDTQYF
TRBV10-3	NA	TRBJ2-1	NA	TGTGCCATCAGTGATTGGGCGGGGGCAGGGGATGAGCAGTTCTTC	CAISDWAGAGDEQFF
TRBV6-5	NA	TRBJ2-1	TRBD2	TGTGCCAGCAGTTACAGAGCGGGGGCCTACAATGAGCAGTTCTTC	CASSYRAGAYNEQFF
TRBV5-1	NA	TRBJ2-5	NA	TGCGCCAGCAGCTTGTTAGGGATGGGCGGGAAAGAGACCCAGTACTTC	CASSLLGMGGKETQYF
TRBV30	NA	TRBJ1-6	TRBD1	TGTGCCTGGAGTAGACAGGGAGGTTCACCCCTCCACTTT	CAWSRQGGSPLHF
TRBV6-6	once	TRBJ1-2	NA	TGTGCCAGCAGTCCTGCCACTTTGACCCTGAGACAAGCTGGCTACACCTTC	CASSPATLTLRQAGYTF
TRBV7-8	NA	TRBJ2-7	TRBD1	TGTGCCAGCAGCCCCCGGACAGGATCCTACGAGCAGTACTTC	CASSPRTGSYEQYF
TRBV6-6	NA	TRBJ2-7	TRBD1	TGTGCCAGCCGGGACAGGGCGAGCGAGCAGTACTTC	CASRDRASEQYF
TRBV11-2	NA	TRBJ2-3	NA	TGTGCCAGTAGCTTAAGCGGAGTCCCTCCAGATACGCAGTATTTT	CASSLSGVPPDTQYF
TRBV27	NA	TRBJ2-3	NA	TGTGCCAGCAGTCCCCCGGACAGCCTAGGGGGAGTAACGCAGTATTTT	CASSPPDSLGGVTQYF
TRBV7-9	once	TRBJ1-5	NA	TGTGCCAGCAGCTTCACGAGCGATCAGCCCCAGCATTTT	CASSFTSDQPQHF